This TCR beta chain was sequenced for a study of blood T cell repertoires in COVID-19. Study-level information: Acute and convalescent COVID-19 samples came from the United States, Italy and Spain.

Sequencing was performed with immunoSEQ multiplex PCR; in TCRdb, only in-frame clones are kept and a portion is missing. The data show about 180,000 clones, 75% to 90% seen once. This clone has at least ten counts. The source is a man in his sixties with acute or convalescent COVID-19. The material sequenced was peripheral blood.

The CDR3 loop reads CASSLRLYEQYF. The CDR3 DNA reads as TGTGCCAGCAGTTTGCGGCTCTACGAGCAGTACTTC. The V and J genes are TRBV28 and TRBJ2-7; D unclear. V was pared by 3 bases and J by 3 bases, with 6 bases between. CDR1 MDHEN and CDR2 SYDVKM come from the germline V gene. The CDR3 totals 12 residues.